One and the same sample provided the 31 T cell receptor beta chains below, sequenced in a study of spatial heterogeneity in lung cancer. For these TCRs, the target antigens are not known. Time point: sample taken at primary tumor resection. The study, taken as a whole, reports: One measure, the expanded intratumoral alpha and beta TCR count, tracked tumor mutation counts.

From the 5' RACE reads, TCRdb called clonotypes with MiXCR, one entry per CDR3 protein. The data contain about 100,000 distinct CDR3 sequences, 3.5% to 5% of them seen just once; the ten biggest clones take up 21%. Sequencing used lung tumor tissue, obtained at surgery. Every receptor here comes from a male donor with early-stage non-small cell lung cancer.

This clonotype has at least ten counts. The chain carries TRBV20-1 and TRBJ2-1; 9 nucleotides agree with TRBD2. The CDR3 sequence is 16 residues long. In germline, CDR1 is DFQATT, CDR2 SNEGSKA (reference sequence). V trimming: 2 bases; J trimming: 1 base; junction bases outside the gene matches: 6. CDR3: CSARRRAGGSYNEQFF. The CDR3 coding sequence is TGCAGTGCTAGAAGGCGAGCGGGAGGTTCCTACAATGAGCAGTTCTTC.

This clonotype was detected a few times. This chain links TRBV14 with TRBJ1-2, with D unclear. Deletions cut 4 bases from V and 8 bases from J, with 20 bases between. In germline, CDR1 is SGHDN, CDR2 FVKESK. This CDR3 has 15 residues. CDR3 residues: CASSPSHRRFEGYTF. In DNA form, the CDR3 reads TGTGCCAGCAGCCCAAGTCACCGTCGGTTCGAGGGCTACACCTTC. The complete variable domain, with remaining parts taken from reference TRBV14 and TRBJ1-2, reads EAGVTQFPSHSVIEKGQTVTLRCDPISGHDNLYWYRRVMGKEIKFLLHFVKESKQDESGMPNNRFLAERTGGTYSTLKVQPAELEDSGVYFCASSPSHRRFEGYTFGSGTRLTVV.

The table lists this clonotype with many counts. The chain has TRBV27 and TRBJ2-2; 7 bases are shared with TRBD1. The CDR3 runs 15 residues. The junction had 6 bases not matched to a gene; V was cut back by 2 bases and J by 6 bases. Germline assignment: CDR1 MNHEY and CDR2 SMNVEV (reference sequence). The CDR3 coding sequence is TGTGCCAGCAGTTTAGACAGGGTTGGTTCCGGGGAGCTGTTTTTT. Translated: CASSLDRVGSGELFF.

This clonotype showed up just once. The genes are TRBV11-2 and TRBJ1-4; 7 positions agree with TRBD1. Per the germline V gene, CDR1 is SGHAT and CDR2 is FQNNGV. There are 15 residues in the CDR3. V shed 4 bases, J shed 6 bases, and the junction held 8 bases outside the gene matches. The CDR3 reads CASSSPGQIDEKLFF. CDR3 coding DNA: TGTGCCAGCAGCTCCCCGGGACAGATAGATGAAAAACTGTTTTTT.

V gene TRBV6-6 combines with J gene TRBJ2-6; D is ambiguous. The V end lost 2 bases, the J end lost 4 bases, and 9 bases lay between the germline ends. The germline gives CDR1 MNHNY, CDR2 SVGAGI (reference sequence). The CDR3 is 15 amino acids. CDR3 sequence reads: CASSYVTDGANVLTF. The CDR3 nucleotides read TGTGCCAGCAGTTACGTCACAGACGGGGCCAACGTCCTGACTTTC.

This clonotype has a handful of counts. The V call is TRBV12-3 or TRBV12-4, the J call TRBJ1-3; the D gene is possibly TRBD1 (5 bases). Trimming stripped 7 bases from V and 3 bases from J, with 10 bases between. There are 13 residues in the CDR3. For the CDR3, the DNA is TGTGCCAGCACCCTAGGGGTTGGAAACACCATATATTTT. This codes for CASTLGVGNTIYF.

This clonotype was found many times. J is TRBJ1-2 and V is TRBV3-1; no clear D. This CDR3 contains 13 residues. From germline, CDR1 is LGHDT and CDR2 YNNKEL (reference sequence). V gave up 4 bases and J gave up 4 bases, with 10 bases separating them. The CDR3 loop is CASSLISAYGYTF. The CDR3 coding sequence is TGTGCCAGCAGCCTGATTTCAGCCTATGGCTACACCTTC.

The chain couples TRBV12-3 or TRBV12-4 to TRBJ1-1, with D uncertain. Trimming took 6 bases from V and 1 from J, leaving 6 bases between them. This CDR3 comprises 12 residues. The CDR3 sequence: CASSPKNTEAFF. CDR3 in DNA: TGTGCCAGCAGCCCCAAGAACACTGAAGCTTTCTTT.

This chain uses TRBV12-3 or TRBV12-4 with TRBJ2-5, with a possible D match to TRBD1 (6 bases). The CDR3 spans 13 residues. Trimming took off 5 bases at V and 3 bases at J, with 10 bases between the two ends. The DNA for the CDR3 is TGTGCCAGCAGTGTGGGACACGAAGAGACCCAGTACTTC. Translating gives CASSVGHEETQYF.

The sample holds many counts of this clonotype. The J gene is TRBJ1-2, the V gene TRBV6-1; 8 nucleotides line up with TRBD1. CDR3 size: 15 residues. Germline V gives CDR1 MNHNS, CDR2 SASEGT. The trim removed 2 bases at V and 8 bases at J, leaving 10 bases unmatched. This CDR3 reads CASSETTDRDDGYTF. The CDR3 DNA is TGTGCCAGCAGTGAAACGACGGACAGGGATGACGGCTACACCTTC.

V is TRBV4-1 and J is TRBJ2-3; the D is unclear. Trimming took off 1 base at V and 4 bases at J, with 15 bases between the two ends. CDR3 length: 16 amino acids. From germline, CDR1 is MGHRA and CDR2 YSYEKL. CDR3 coding DNA: TGCGCCAGCAGCCAAGGGGTTAGCAAGAGATCAGATACGCAGTATTTT. Translating gives CASSQGVSKRSDTQYF.

This clonotype has a count of ten or more. The V and J genes are TRBV3-1 and TRBJ2-7; 8 nucleotides match TRBD1. The CDR3 is made up of 12 amino acids. V trimming: 7 bases; J trimming: 4 bases; junction bases outside the gene matches: 3. CDR1 and CDR2 from the germline V gene are LGHDT and YNNKEL (reference sequence). The CDR3 DNA sequence: TGTGCCAGCAAAGACAGGGGTTACGAGCAGTACTTC. Protein: CASKDRGYEQYF.

This clonotype was detected ten times or more. The chain uses TRBV28 and TRBJ2-3, with D maybe TRBD2 (5 bases). From germline, CDR1 is MDHEN and CDR2 SYDVKM. There are 14 residues in the CDR3. Trimming removed 6 bases at V and 0 bases at J, with 10 bases between. The CDR3 DNA reads TGTGCCAGCAGGGCGGGCCCTAGCACAGATACGCAGTATTTT. It codes for CASRAGPSTDTQYF.

This clonotype showed up many times. The chain recombines TRBV2 with TRBJ1-2; D uncertain. V lost 8 bases and J 0 bases, leaving 13 bases between the germline ends. Germline CDR1 and CDR2: SNHLY and FYNNEI. The CDR3 spans 14 residues. CDR3 nucleotide sequence: TGTGCCAGCGAATTGGGCCGTACTAACTATGGCTACACCTTC. Encoded protein: CASELGRTNYGYTF.

This clonotype was observed many times. This chain connects TRBV13 to TRBJ1-1, with D hard to call. V was shortened by 5 bases and J by 6 bases, with 13 bases between the two germline ends. Germline CDR1 PRHDT, CDR2 FYEKMQ (reference sequence). The CDR3 runs 13 residues. The CDR3 protein is CASSKLRVAEAFF. CDR3 DNA: TGTGCCAGCAGCAAACTAAGGGTGGCTGAAGCTTTCTTT.

This clonotype was seen only a few times. The chain couples TRBV29-1 to TRBJ2-7; 8 bases fit TRBD2. This CDR3 has 13 amino acids. Germline V gene sequence: CDR1 SQVTM, CDR2 ANQGSEA. After removal of 4 bases from V and 5 bases from J, the junction contained 7 bases not matched to a gene. The CDR3 DNA follows: TGCAGCGTTGGGTTGCGGGAGGATGACGAGCAGTACTTC. Residues: CSVGLREDDEQYF.

The J gene is TRBJ2-7, the V gene TRBV6-1, with D possibly being TRBD1 or TRBD2 (5 bases each). Per germline, CDR1 MNHNS and CDR2 SASEGT. The CDR3 is made up of 15 amino acids. V dropped 3 bases and J dropped 5 bases, with 17 bases sitting between them. The CDR3 DNA sequence: TGTGCCAGCAGTGACCGGGACGGACCCTGGGACGAGCAGTACTTC. Protein: CASSDRDGPWDEQYF.

This clonotype was recorded many times. This chain connects TRBV3-1 to TRBJ2-5; the match to TRBD1 covers 7 bases. This CDR3 region has 15 residues. Germline CDR1 reads LGHDT; CDR2 reads YNNKEL (reference sequence). Losses at the gene ends were 2 bases for V and 7 bases for J; bases not matched to a gene: 10. This CDR3 is CASSQRPGQLATQYF. In DNA form, the CDR3 reads TGTGCCAGCAGCCAAAGACCGGGACAGCTAGCGACCCAGTACTTC.

This clonotype was found many times. This sequence joins TRBV6-1 and TRBJ1-2, with TRBD1 as a possible D gene (5 bases). The CDR3 is 15 amino acids. Per germline, CDR1 MNHNS and CDR2 SASEGT. Trimming took off 1 base at V and 8 bases at J, with 17 bases between the two ends. CDR3 bases: TGTGCCAGCAGTGAAGTAGGGGCTAAGATTTCCGGCTACACCTTC. Translation: CASSEVGAKISGYTF.

A few counts support this clonotype. The chain recombines TRBV4-1 with TRBJ2-3; a weak D match, TRBD2 (5 bases). Germline V lookup: CDR1 MGHRA, CDR2 YSYEKL. Deletions cut 0 bases from V and 4 bases from J, with 11 bases between. The CDR3 runs to 15 residues. The CDR3 sequence: CASSQDGLVPDTQYF. The CDR3 bases are TGCGCCAGCAGCCAAGATGGACTCGTCCCAGATACGCAGTATTTT.

In its sample, this clonotype was seen many times. The rearrangement uses TRBV12-3 or TRBV12-4 and TRBJ1-5; tentative D call: TRBD1 (5 bases). This CDR3 region has 13 residues. V lost 5 bases to trimming and J lost 12 bases, with 17 bases between them. The DNA for the CDR3 is TGTGCCAGCAGTATGGGCACCGACAGAGACCAGCATTTT. This translates into CASSMGTDRDQHF.

This clonotype showed up many times. The genes are TRBV12-3 or TRBV12-4 and TRBJ2-6; D ambiguous. The CDR3 totals 16 residues. Deletions cut 5 bases from V and 0 bases from J, with 11 bases between. The CDR3 coding sequence is TGTGCCAGCAGTACGAGGACGTTCTCTGGGGCCAACGTCCTGACTTTC. Translating gives CASSTRTFSGANVLTF.

This clonotype was recorded many times. The V and J genes are TRBV5-1 and TRBJ1-1; no clear D gene. V was trimmed by 4 bases and J by 4 bases, leaving 23 bases between them. The germline V gene has CDR1 SGHRS and CDR2 YFSETQ. This CDR3 has 17 residues. CDR3 DNA: TGCGCCAGCAGCCAAAGCCCGATTCCGGCCTCGGGCACTGAAGCTTTCTTT. Translated: CASSQSPIPASGTEAFF.

This clonotype showed up many times. The chain is built from TRBV20-1 and TRBJ2-3, with D possibly TRBD2 on 6 matching bases. This CDR3 region has 12 residues. V was pared by 7 bases and J by 3 bases, with 11 bases between. The germline V gene has CDR1 DFQATT and CDR2 SNEGSKA (reference sequence). CDR3 nucleotides: TGCAGTGTGGTACGGGAGACAGATACGCAGTATTTT. Translated, it gives CSVVRETDTQYF.

This clonotype was detected many times. The V gene is TRBV13, the J gene TRBJ2-3, with D uncertain. V was pared by 5 bases and J by 10 bases, with 16 bases between. Germline values: CDR1 PRHDT, CDR2 FYEKMQ (reference sequence). CDR3 size: 13 residues. CDR3 protein: CASSPENGASQYF. CDR3 in DNA: TGTGCCAGCAGCCCGGAAAATGGAGCGTCGCAGTATTTT.

The table lists this clonotype with many counts. The rearrangement uses TRBV10-1 and TRBJ1-1; D possibly corresponds to TRBD1 (5 bases). The ends were cut back, 4 bases at V and 3 bases at J, with 15 bases in the middle. The V gene's germline CDR1 is WNHNN and CDR2 SYGVQD (reference sequence). The CDR3 runs 15 residues. The CDR3 DNA follows: TGCGCCAGCAGTGGAACGGGGCGACCCTACACTGAAGCTTTCTTT. Its protein is CASSGTGRPYTEAFF.

This clonotype was seen many times. The genes are TRBV20-1 and TRBJ1-2, with 7 nucleotides matching TRBD1. The CDR3 runs 14 residues. V lost 1 base, J lost 2 bases, and 4 bases stayed unmatched. The germline gives CDR1 DFQATT, CDR2 SNEGSKA (reference sequence). This CDR3 is CSARVRTGNYGYTF. The CDR3 DNA reads as TGCAGTGCTAGAGTCCGGACAGGCAACTATGGCTACACCTTC.

This clonotype was found many times. The V and J genes are TRBV20-1 and TRBJ1-1, with no clear D. Trimming took off 6 bases at V and 4 bases at J, with 9 bases between the two ends. CDR3 size: 11 residues. Looked up from germline, CDR1 is DFQATT and CDR2 is SNEGSKA (reference sequence). The DNA for the CDR3 is TGCAGTGCCACGGCTGGCACTGAAGCTTTCTTT. This sequence encodes CSATAGTEAFF.

The table lists this clonotype with many counts. The V gene is TRBV12-3 or TRBV12-4, the J gene TRBJ1-5; tentative D call: TRBD1 (6 bases). Trimming took 2 bases from V and 7 from J, leaving 15 bases between them. This CDR3 region has 15 residues. The CDR3 here is CASSLLGGGSQPQHF. The CDR3 DNA follows: TGTGCCAGCAGTTTACTTGGCGGGGGCAGCCAGCCCCAGCATTTT.

Ten or more counts support this clonotype. The rearrangement joins TRBV30 to TRBJ2-3; D unclear. The germline V gene has CDR1 GTSNPN and CDR2 SVGIG (reference sequence). There are 11 residues in the CDR3. Trimming cost V 1 base and J 5 bases, with 4 bases left between them. CDR3 protein: CAWSGGDTQYF. The CDR3 region has the DNA TGTGCCTGGAGTGGGGGAGATACGCAGTATTTT.

In its sample, this clonotype was seen many times. V usage is TRBV29-1 and J usage is TRBJ2-3, with TRBD2 identical over 7 bases. Trimming took 4 bases from V and 0 from J; bases not matched to a gene: 1. The CDR3 covers 13 residues. CDR1 is SQVTM, CDR2 ANQGSEA, per germline. CDR3 sequence reads: CSVGSGSTDTQYF. CDR3 coding DNA: TGCAGCGTTGGTAGCGGGAGCACAGATACGCAGTATTTT.